The source of this TCR beta chain is a study of blood T cell repertoires in COVID-19. Study-wide background: Samples of COVID-19 (acute and convalescent) were obtained from the United States, Italy and Spain.

Study processing details: Amplification from reference gene primers served as the basis for estimated nucleated cell counts. Data came from immunoSEQ multiplex PCR; TCRdb stores just in-frame clones and leaves some out. For V, J and clone size, that table is used; D and trimming come from the DNA. Among 40,000 or so clones listed, around 86% were seen once. Germline V gene sequence: CDR1 SQVTM, CDR2 ANQGSEA. This CDR3 has 12 residues. V was trimmed by 7 bases and J by 6 bases, leaving 15 bases between them. The sequenced sample consisted of peripheral blood. The clonotype comes from a human donor in a cohort sampled during active COVID-19. V is TRBV29-1 and J is TRBJ1-2; D gene ambiguous. For the CDR3, the DNA is TGCAGCGCGTCGGACTTGGAGGATGGCTACACCTTC. This translates into CSASDLEDGYTF.